These T cell receptor beta chains were read from a single sample in a study of identifying expanded T cells in peripheral blood. TCRdb keeps only in-frame clones here, not all; method: immunoSEQ multiplex PCR. The table shows approximately 81,000 clones, with roughly 84% occurring only once. The material sequenced was blood. The origin of the receptors is a person aged 18-70 years in good health. Both conserved end residues are part of each CDR3. D genes are given only for firm matches. Where a row states a size, it is once, few, many or the class of an expanded clone; other rows omit it.

clone size	V gene	J gene	D gene	CDR3 DNA	CDR3 protein
-	TRBV7-9	TRBJ2-7	TRBD1	TGTGCCAGCAGGGGGGGACAGGGGTCCTACGAGCAGTACTTC	CASRGGQGSYEQYF
-	TRBV4-3	TRBJ2-5	TRBD1	TGCGCCAGCAGCCAAGATCTCAGGACAGGGGGTGCGGAGACCCAGTACTTC	CASSQDLRTGGAETQYF
-	TRBV5-8	TRBJ2-3	-	TGTGCCAGCAGCTTGGCCAATCTAGGGGTCGCAGATACGCAGTATTTT	CASSLANLGVADTQYF
-	TRBV7-2	TRBJ2-1	-	TGTGCCAGCAGCTTATGGGACTTCTTCAATGAGCAGTTCTTC	CASSLWDFFNEQFF
few	TRBV6-6	TRBJ1-5	-	TGTGCCAGCAGTTACAGGGGAGGAGATCAGCCCCAGCATTTT	CASSYRGGDQPQHF
-	TRBV19	TRBJ2-5	TRBD2	TGTGCCAGTAGTTTCTCCTGGAAGCGGGAGGGGCGAGAGACCCAGTACTTC	CASSFSWKREGRETQYF
few	TRBV29-1	TRBJ1-1	-	TGCAGCGTTGTATCAGGGTCAACTGAAGCTTTCTTT	CSVVSGSTEAFF
once	TRBV30	TRBJ1-2	-	TGTGCCTGGAGTGTTGTCGGGGGCTACACCTTC	CAWSVVGGYTF
-	TRBV21-1	TRBJ1-1	-	TGTGCCAGCAGCCTAAAGACAGGGGACACTGAAGCTTTCTTT	CASSLKTGDTEAFF
-	TRBV12-2	TRBJ1-5	-	TGTGCAAGTCGCCTGAGACAGGGGCAGTATAGCAATCAGCCCCAGCATTTT	CASRLRQGQYSNQPQHF
-	TRBV27	TRBJ1-4	-	TGTGCCAGCAGTTTAGGTGGAGAGGGTGAAAAACTGTTTTTT	CASSLGGEGEKLFF
-	TRBV2	TRBJ1-5	TRBD1	TGTGCCAGCATGGAGGGACAGCAAGGCAATCAGCCCCAGCATTTT	CASMEGQQGNQPQHF
few	TRBV7-2	TRBJ2-2	TRBD1	TGTGCCAGCAGCTTAGGACAGGGTGGTGGCACCGGGGAGCTGTTTTTT	CASSLGQGGGTGELFF
-	TRBV5-7	TRBJ2-7	-	TGTGCCAGCAGCTTGGGGGCTCGGGACACCTACGAGCAGTACTTC	CASSLGARDTYEQYF
-	TRBV19	TRBJ2-3	-	TGTGCCAGTAGTATCGCTGGTCCATTGAGCCTACCCTGGTATTTT	CASSIAGPLSLPWYF
-	TRBV15	TRBJ2-7	TRBD1	TGTGCCACCAGCAGAGACGGGACAGGGAAAGCGTACGAGCAGTACTTC	CATSRDGTGKAYEQYF
-	TRBV12-5	TRBJ1-1	TRBD1	TGTGCTAGTGGTTTGCCAGGGGGCAAAGAAGCTTTCTTT	CASGLPGGKEAFF
-	TRBV19	TRBJ2-7	-	TGTGCCAGTACCGGAGCGCCTTCCTACGAGCAGTACTTC	CASTGAPSYEQYF
-	TRBV15	TRBJ2-7	TRBD1	TGTGCCACCAGCAGAGATACAGGGGGCTCCTACGAGCAGTACTTC	CATSRDTGGSYEQYF
-	TRBV11-3	TRBJ2-2	-	TGTGCCAGCAGCTTGGGGGCTACTTTTACCGGGGAGCTGTTTTTT	CASSLGATFTGELFF
-	TRBV7-2	TRBJ1-1	-	TGTGCCAGCAGCTTAGGGCAGAACTTGAACACTGAAGCTTTCTTT	CASSLGQNLNTEAFF
-	TRBV7-2	TRBJ1-3	-	TGTGCCAGCAGCCCCAACTCGGGGGTCTCTGGAAACACCATATATTTT	CASSPNSGVSGNTIYF
-	TRBV7-2	TRBJ1-3	-	TGTGCCAGCAGCTTAGCCAAATCAGGCGATACCTCTGGAAACACCATATATTTT	CASSLAKSGDTSGNTIYF
-	TRBV27	TRBJ1-2	-	TGTGCCAGCAGTGTAGGGACGGCCTATGGCTACACCTTC	CASSVGTAYGYTF
-	TRBV28	TRBJ2-1	TRBD2	TGTGCCAGCAGTTTATTCGGGACTAGCCACTACAATGAGCAGTTCTTC	CASSLFGTSHYNEQFF
-	TRBV2	TRBJ1-5	-	TGTGCCAGCAGTGAAGTAGGAGGGGATCAGCCCCAGCATTTT	CASSEVGGDQPQHF
-	TRBV5-1	TRBJ2-1	TRBD2	TGCGCCAGCAGCTTGGCTCCTAGCGGGCACGAGACCTACAATGAGCAGTTCTTC	CASSLAPSGHETYNEQFF
-	TRBV7-9	TRBJ2-1	TRBD2	TGTGCCAGTGTAGCGGGAGAGTACTACAATGAGCAGTTCTTC	CASVAGEYYNEQFF
once	TRBV6-5	TRBJ2-3	TRBD2	TGTGCCAGTGGACTAGCGGGAGCTGATACGCAGTATTTT	CASGLAGADTQYF
-	TRBV6-1	TRBJ2-7	TRBD2	TGTGCCAGCAGTGAATCACCCCCGGGAGGAGGTTTTGAGGAGCAGTACTTC	CASSESPPGGGFEEQYF
-	TRBV9	TRBJ2-1	TRBD2	TGTGCCAGCAGCGTTGGAGGACTAGCCTTACTAAACAATGAGCAGTTCTTC	CASSVGGLALLNNEQFF
-	TRBV4-3	TRBJ2-2	-	TGCGCCAGCAGCCTCGGTGGAGCGGCGAACACCGGGGAGCTGTTTTTT	CASSLGGAANTGELFF
-	TRBV4-3	TRBJ1-1	-	TGCGCCAGCAGCCAAGATCTCGGACAGATGAACACTGAAGCTTTCTTT	CASSQDLGQMNTEAFF
-	TRBV7-2	TRBJ2-7	-	TGTGCCAGCAGCCCGGAGCCAGCGCCCTACGAGCAGTACTTC	CASSPEPAPYEQYF
-	TRBV7-2	TRBJ1-1	-	TGTGCCAGCAGCTTAGGAGGAGGGATTGTGAACACTGAAGCTTTCTTT	CASSLGGGIVNTEAFF
-	TRBV18	TRBJ2-5	TRBD2	TGTGCCAGCTCACCACCGGGAGGGGAGGAGGAGACCCAGTACTTC	CASSPPGGEEETQYF
-	TRBV28	TRBJ2-3	-	TGTGCCAGCAGTTTGATTGCCCCAGATACGCAGTATTTT	CASSLIAPDTQYF
-	TRBV21-1	TRBJ2-6	-	TGTGCCAGCAGCTTCCCGGGACAGGGTGAATCTGGGGCCAACGTCCTGACTTTC	CASSFPGQGESGANVLTF
-	TRBV5-1	TRBJ2-3	-	TGCGCCAGCAGCAGGGGAATGACAGACAGCACTAGCACAGATACGCAGTATTTT	CASSRGMTDSTSTDTQYF
-	TRBV28	TRBJ2-1	TRBD1	TGTGCCAGCAGTTTCCTTCTTGACAGGGGGAGGGTCAATGAGCAGTTCTTC	CASSFLLDRGRVNEQFF
few	TRBV21-1	TRBJ2-6	-	TGTGCCAGCATCCCACCTAGAGGGAGCAGGGGGCCGGAGGGCGGGGCCAACGTCCTGACTTTC	CASIPPRGSRGPEGGANVLTF
once	TRBV14	TRBJ1-1	TRBD1	TGTGCCAGCAGCCTGACAGGGATCACTGAAGCTTTCTTT	CASSLTGITEAFF
few	TRBV25-1	TRBJ2-1	-	TGTGCCAGCAGACACAACAATGAGCAGTTCTTC	CASRHNNEQFF
-	TRBV28	TRBJ2-1	-	TGTGCCAGCAGTCTGTTAGGGACTCAGGGCAATGAGCAGTTCTTC	CASSLLGTQGNEQFF
-	TRBV7-8	TRBJ1-5	TRBD1	TGTGCCAGCAGCTTGCGGACAGGGAATCAGCCCCAGCATTTT	CASSLRTGNQPQHF
-	TRBV7-9	TRBJ1-1	-	TGTGCCAGCAGCTTAGCTGTAGGGACGAGAGAAGCTTTCTTT	CASSLAVGTREAFF
-	TRBV29-1	TRBJ2-1	TRBD2	TGCAGCGTTGGAACGGGGGGCTACAATGAGCAGTTCTTC	CSVGTGGYNEQFF
-	TRBV7-2	TRBJ1-3	TRBD1	TGTGCCAGCAGCTATGCCGGGACAGCCTCTGGAAACACCATATATTTT	CASSYAGTASGNTIYF
-	TRBV15	TRBJ2-4	TRBD1	TGTGCCACCAGCACAAGACAGGGATTGGAAAACATTCAGTACTTC	CATSTRQGLENIQYF